One and the same sample provided the 18 T cell receptor beta chains below, sequenced in a study of T-cell reconstitution after alpha-beta-depleted transplantation in children. A library of TCRbeta sequences, prepared with unique molecular identifiers, was generated. One entry per CDR3 protein results from TCRdb running MiXCR on the PCR reads. The sample comprises over 550,000 distinct CDR3 sequences, about 11% of which are singletons, and less than 5% rests with the top ten. The input for sequencing was PBMCs from the stem cell graft donor, taken from the stem cell graft. These TCRs come from a human donor who donated a stem cell graft to a child with acute myeloid leukemia.

The chain recombines TRBV6-5 with TRBJ1-1; perhaps TRBD1 as D (5 bases). V dropped 2 bases and J dropped 8 bases, with 9 bases sitting between them. Germline values: CDR1 MNHEY, CDR2 SVGAGI. This CDR3 is built from 12 residues. The CDR3 sequence: CASSYGGQEAFF. The DNA for the CDR3 is TGTGCCAGCAGTTACGGAGGACAAGAAGCTTTCTTT.

The chain is built from TRBV10-3 and TRBJ2-7; D unresolved. The CDR3 runs 11 residues. V gave up 7 bases and J gave up 2 bases, with 6 bases separating them. Per the germline V gene, CDR1 is ENHRY and CDR2 is SYGVKD. Here the CDR3 DNA reads TGTGCCATCACCGATACCTACGAGCAGTACTTC. This sequence encodes CAITDTYEQYF.

This clonotype was seen at least ten times. The chain carries TRBV20-1 and TRBJ2-7, with TRBD2 identical over 8 bases. The CDR3 is 15 residues long. V lost 2 bases to trimming and J lost 2 bases; unmatched junction nucleotides: 8. Germline CDR1 and CDR2: DFQATT and SNEGSKA (reference sequence). The CDR3 region is CSARLPGGRPYEQYF. CDR3 DNA sequence: TGCAGTGCTAGACTCCCGGGGGGGAGGCCCTACGAGCAGTACTTC.

The chain links TRBV3-1 to TRBJ2-2, with 11 bases identical to TRBD2. The length of the CDR3 is 16 residues. V lost 4 bases and J lost 3; bases outside the gene matches: 4. The germline V gene has CDR1 LGHDT and CDR2 YNNKEL (reference sequence). CDR3 sequence (DNA): TGTGCCAGCAGCCGTCAGACTAGCGGGGACACCGGGGAGCTGTTTTTT. Translating gives CASSRQTSGDTGELFF.

This clonotype came up many times. The chain employs TRBV29-1 and TRBJ2-7; the D call may be TRBD1 or TRBD2 (5 bases each). V was shortened by 7 bases and J by 6 bases, with 22 bases between the two germline ends. CDR1 and CDR2 (germline): SQVTM, ANQGSEA. The CDR3 has 14 amino acids. The CDR3 loop is CSASRGSLSGEQYF. The CDR3 DNA is TGCAGCGCTAGTCGGGGCAGCCTATCTGGCGAGCAGTACTTC.

This clonotype was seen only a few times. The chain joins TRBV12-5 to TRBJ2-1; 8 positions agree with TRBD1. Germline assignment: CDR1 LGHNT and CDR2 FRNRAP. V shed 7 bases and J 4 bases; nucleotides not matched to a gene: 6. This CDR3 has 14 residues. The DNA for the CDR3 is TGTGCTAGTGCCTGGGGACAGGATTACAATGAGCAGTTCTTC. Its translation is CASAWGQDYNEQFF.

This clonotype was counted between two and nine times. The gene calls are TRBV12-3 or TRBV12-4 and TRBJ1-1; no definite D call. The V and J ends lost 5 bases and 4 bases respectively, with 14 bases between them. The CDR3 covers 14 residues. DNA for the CDR3: TGTGCCAGCAGTCTGAGCGTACCAAGCACTGAAGCTTTCTTT. Translation: CASSLSVPSTEAFF.

This clonotype has a count of ten or more. This sequence joins TRBV6-5 and TRBJ2-7; 9 positions agree with TRBD1. This CDR3 has 15 amino acids. Unmatched junction bases numbered 6, after V lost 5 bases and J lost 1 base. CDR1 MNHEY and CDR2 SVGAGI come from the germline V gene. CDR3 in DNA: TGTGCCAGCAGTCCGACGGACAGGGGATCCTACGAGCAGTACTTC. It yields the protein CASSPTDRGSYEQYF.

The chain couples TRBV10-3 to TRBJ2-1, with D perhaps matching TRBD2 (6 bases). This CDR3 spans 18 amino acids. Germline V gives CDR1 ENHRY, CDR2 SYGVKD. V lost 6 bases, J lost 5 bases, and 26 bases lay in between. The CDR3: CAISATSSRGILDNEQFF. Here the CDR3 DNA reads TGTGCCATCAGCGCCACTAGCTCGAGAGGGATCCTGGACAATGAGCAGTTCTTC.

The chain couples TRBV25-1 to TRBJ2-3, with 15 positions matching TRBD2. Germline lookup yields CDR1 MGHDK and CDR2 SYGVNS. There are 16 residues in the CDR3. V lost 5 bases, J lost 3 bases, and 3 bases stayed unmatched. CDR3 coding DNA: TGTGCCAGCAGTTGGGGGACTAGCGGGAGGACAGATACGCAGTATTTT. Its protein product is CASSWGTSGRTDTQYF.

This clonotype was observed many times. This sequence joins TRBV20-1 and TRBJ2-7, with a weak D call TRBD2 (5 bases). There are 14 residues in the CDR3. V was cut by 1 base and J by 3 bases, with 13 bases left in between. CDR1 and CDR2 from the germline V gene are DFQATT and SNEGSKA (reference sequence). DNA for the CDR3: TGCAGTGCTAGAGTTGGCCGTGGAGGCTACGAGCAGTACTTC. As protein: CSARVGRGGYEQYF.

A few counts support this clonotype. The chain couples TRBV4-3 to TRBJ2-1; 7 positions match TRBD2. CDR1 is LGHNA, CDR2 YSLEER, per germline. The CDR3 totals 18 residues. The J segment lost 7 bases and the V segment lost 0 bases, leaving 15 bases of the junction unmatched. The CDR3 sequence is CASSQDGQAGPLANEQFF. The CDR3 DNA is TGCGCCAGCAGCCAAGATGGTCAAGCGGGGCCCCTAGCTAATGAGCAGTTCTTC.

The chain uses TRBV20-1 and TRBJ2-1, with TRBD2 matching 10 bases. The CDR3 consists of 15 residues. Germline values: CDR1 DFQATT, CDR2 SNEGSKA (reference sequence). V shed 6 bases and J 8 bases; nucleotides not matched to a gene: 13. In DNA, the CDR3 is TGCAGTGCCCCGAGTAGTCCTAGCGGGAGCCATGAGCAGTTCTTC. Translation gives CSAPSSPSGSHEQFF.

This chain connects TRBV30 to TRBJ2-5; 12 bases line up with TRBD2. J was trimmed by 0 bases and V by 0 bases; bases with no gene match: 5. The length of the CDR3 is 17 residues. Germline CDR1 GTSNPN, CDR2 SVGIG (reference sequence). CDR3 sequence (DNA): TGTGCCTGGAGTGTGGCTAGCGGGAGGGCGTACCAAGAGACCCAGTACTTC. This translates into CAWSVASGRAYQETQYF.

This clonotype showed up just a few times. The V call is TRBV6-1, the J call TRBJ2-7, with D tentatively TRBD1 (6 bases). The CDR3 has 14 residues. V lost 3 bases to trimming and J lost 3 bases, with 12 bases between them. Germline lookup yields CDR1 MNHNS and CDR2 SASEGT. As DNA, the CDR3 is TGTGCCAGCAGTGACCCGACAGGTCGCTACGAGCAGTACTTC. It codes for CASSDPTGRYEQYF.

This clonotype has just a few counts. This rearrangement joins TRBV5-1 to TRBJ2-7; TRBD1 matches 7 bases. Trimming removed 0 bases from V and 12 bases from J; junction bases left unmatched: 6. This CDR3 is 12 amino acids long. The germline gives CDR1 SGHRS, CDR2 YFSETQ. CDR3 bases: TGCGCCAGCAGCTTGGACAGGGGAGTACGGTACTTC. Protein sequence: CASSLDRGVRYF.

The CDR3 sequence: CASSFYREGGEKLFF. Here the CDR3 DNA reads TGTGCCAGCAGCTTTTACAGGGAGGGGGGGGAAAAACTGTTTTTT. The rearrangement uses TRBV7-2 and TRBJ1-4, with a possible D match to TRBD1 (6 bases). Trimming cost V 3 bases and J 8 bases, with 16 bases left between them. This CDR3 comprises 15 residues. Germline loops: CDR1 SGHTA, CDR2 FQGNSA.

This clonotype occurred many times. J is TRBJ2-7 and V is TRBV20-1; D gene unclear. Per germline, CDR1 DFQATT and CDR2 SNEGSKA (reference sequence). The CDR3 consists of 15 residues. V lost 0 bases, J lost 1 base, and 13 bases lay in between. CDR3 residues: CSARDRTTTSYEQYF. CDR3 DNA sequence: TGCAGTGCTAGAGATCGAACTACCACATCCTACGAGCAGTACTTC.